The 17 T cell receptor beta chains listed next were all sequenced from one sample in a study of graft-versus-host responses after intestinal transplantation. Generated by immunoSEQ multiplex PCR, the TCRdb table keeps only in-frame clones and is missing some. The data show 95,000 to 130,000 clones, 90% seen once. No antigen has been assigned to these receptors. This specimen consisted of unstimulated CD4+ T cells sorted from spleen or lymph node cells, obtained before intestinal transplant. The receptors derive from a human donor who received an intestinal transplant.

The V call is TRBV11-2, the J call TRBJ2-5; tentative D call: TRBD1 (6 bases). The CDR3 runs to 17 residues. Germline CDR1 and CDR2: SGHAT and FQNNGV. V shed 5 bases and J shed 7 bases, with 26 bases lying between them. CDR3 DNA sequence: TGTGCCAGCAGCCTAGGCTTGGGACACCCTAGGAATGGGACCCAGTACTTC. Translation: CASSLGLGHPRNGTQYF.

The rearrangement uses TRBV9 and TRBJ2-4; TRBD2 aligns across 8 bases. CDR1 is SGDLS, CDR2 YYNGEE, per germline. The CDR3 contains 13 residues. V lost 4 bases, J lost 8 bases, and 5 bases stayed unmatched. The CDR3 DNA reads as TGTGCCAGCAGCCGGGGGGGTTGGGACATTCAGTACTTC. Amino acid sequence: CASSRGGWDIQYF.

The chain recombines TRBV2 with TRBJ2-5; 8 bases match TRBD1. CDR3 size: 13 residues. Per the germline V gene, CDR1 is SNHLY and CDR2 is FYNNEI. Germline trimming cut 5 bases from V and 4 bases from J; bases unmatched to any gene: 3. The CDR3 sequence is CASSPGQGETQYF. DNA for the CDR3: TGTGCCAGCAGTCCTGGACAGGGAGAGACCCAGTACTTC.

This sequence joins TRBV7-9 and TRBJ2-5; possibly TRBD1 for D (6 bases). The CDR3 length is 12 residues. V was pared by 5 bases and J by 5 bases, with 9 bases between. Germline V CDR1 and CDR2: SEHNR, FQNEAQ (reference sequence). CDR3 amino acids: CASSTQGETQYF. In DNA form, the CDR3 reads TGTGCCAGCAGCACCCAGGGGGAGACCCAGTACTTC.

The J gene is TRBJ2-1, the V gene TRBV9; D might be TRBD2 (6 bases). CDR1 and CDR2 from the germline V gene are SGDLS and YYNGEE. V lost 4 bases and J lost 1, with 21 bases in between. This CDR3 is built from 18 residues. CDR3 bases: TGTGCCAGCAGCCTCCAGGTACCGACTAGAGGATCCTACAATGAGCAGTTCTTC. It codes for CASSLQVPTRGSYNEQFF.

This clone occurred once. This chain links TRBV28 with TRBJ1-3; a weak D match, TRBD1 (6 bases). Germline V lookup: CDR1 MDHEN, CDR2 SYDVKM. V was clipped by 3 bases and J by 0 bases, with 9 bases between them. The CDR3 sequence is 15 residues long. The CDR3 protein is CASSFGDNSGNTIYF. CDR3 sequence (DNA): TGTGCCAGCAGTTTCGGGGACAACTCTGGAAACACCATATATTTT.

V usage is TRBV11-2 and J usage is TRBJ1-2, with a tentative D call TRBD1 (6 bases). The CDR3 contains 14 residues. V was trimmed by 5 bases and J by 9 bases, leaving 19 bases between them. CDR1 is SGHAT, CDR2 FQNNGV, per germline. The CDR3 loop reads CASSGRTGNKSYTF. CDR3 in DNA: TGTGCCAGCAGCGGAAGAACAGGGAATAAGAGCTACACCTTC.

The rearrangement joins TRBV28 to TRBJ2-2; TRBD1 matches 10 bases. With V trimmed by 4 bases and J by 5 bases, 7 bases remained unmatched. The germline V gene encodes CDR1 MDHEN and CDR2 SYDVKM. The CDR3 covers 16 residues. The CDR3 is CASSSPRDRGTGELFF. Here the CDR3 DNA reads TGTGCCAGCAGTTCCCCCCGGGACAGGGGAACCGGGGAGCTGTTTTTT. Full variable domain (rest looked up from reference TRBV28 and TRBJ2-2): DVKVTQSSRYLVKRTGEKVFLECVQDMDHENMFWYRQDPGLGLRLIYFSYDVKMKEKGDIPEGYSVSREKKERFSLILESASTNQTSMYLCASSSPRDRGTGELFFGEGSRLTVL.

The chain employs TRBV19 and TRBJ2-7; the match to TRBD2 covers 11 bases. Germline-derived CDR1 and CDR2 are LNHDA and SQIVND (reference sequence). The junction had 7 bases not matched to a gene; V was cut back by 6 bases and J by 3 bases. This CDR3 contains 15 residues. The CDR3 loop reads CASRSGTSGFYEQYF. CDR3 DNA: TGTGCCAGTAGGTCCGGGACTAGCGGCTTCTACGAGCAGTACTTC.

The chain recombines TRBV27 with TRBJ1-4, with a possible D match to TRBD1 (5 bases). Trimming removed 5 bases at V and 3 bases at J, with 10 bases between. CDR3 length equals 14 residues. The V gene's germline CDR1 is MNHEY and CDR2 SMNVEV (reference sequence). The CDR3 is CASSQTVPNEKLFF. The CDR3 DNA is TGTGCCAGCAGTCAGACAGTTCCTAATGAAAAACTGTTTTTT.

The V gene is TRBV15, the J gene TRBJ2-5; D possibly corresponds to TRBD1 (6 bases). Trimming shortened V by 3 bases and J by 5 bases, and 19 bases separated the two germline ends. The CDR3 consists of 16 residues. Germline V CDR1 and CDR2: LNHNV, YYDKDF (reference sequence). CDR3: CATSSGTSLGEETQYF. The CDR3, as DNA: TGTGCCACCAGCAGCGGGACATCCCTAGGGGAGGAGACCCAGTACTTC.

The rearrangement links TRBV5-1 to TRBJ1-4, with 7 bases matching TRBD1. The germline V gene has CDR1 SGHRS and CDR2 YFSETQ. V shed 4 bases, J shed 2 bases, and the junction held 8 bases outside the gene matches. The CDR3 covers 16 residues. The CDR3, as DNA: TGCGCCAGCAGCCGGGCAGGGGGGACGACTAATGAAAAACTGTTTTTT. It specifies CASSRAGGTTNEKLFF.

The rearrangement uses TRBV5-4 and TRBJ2-3; D is possibly TRBD1 (5 bases). CDR3 size: 16 residues. Germline CDR1 reads SGHNT; CDR2 reads YYREEE (reference sequence). V was pared by 0 bases and J by 0 bases, with 11 bases between. This chain's CDR3 is CASSLEGWSSTDTQYF. CDR3 DNA: TGTGCCAGCAGCTTGGAGGGGTGGAGTAGCACAGATACGCAGTATTTT.

V usage is TRBV11-2 and J usage is TRBJ2-7; tentative D call: TRBD2 (6 bases). The CDR3 covers 14 residues. Germline CDR1 and CDR2: SGHAT and FQNNGV. The V and J ends lost 0 bases and 1 base respectively, with 7 bases between them. The CDR3 DNA sequence: TGTGCCAGCAGCTTAGAGCTAGCGTCCTACGAGCAGTACTTC. It codes for CASSLELASYEQYF.

The CDR3 is CASSRGQAANYGYTF. CDR3 nucleotide sequence: TGTGCCAGTAGCCGCGGACAGGCTGCTAACTATGGCTACACCTTC. The chain carries TRBV19 and TRBJ1-2; 7 bases are shared with TRBD1. Germline V gene lookup returns CDR1 LNHDA and CDR2 SQIVND (reference sequence). The CDR3 contains 15 residues. Unmatched junction bases numbered 7, after V lost 6 bases and J lost 0 bases.

This clone was detected a few times. The gene calls are TRBV5-4 and TRBJ2-1, with TRBD2 as a possible D gene (6 bases). CDR3 length equals 14 residues. V was clipped by 7 bases and J by 5 bases, with 16 bases between them. CDR1 is SGHNT and CDR2 is YYREEE in the germline V gene (reference sequence). The CDR3 loop is CASAPGRGNNEQFF. Written as DNA, the CDR3 is TGTGCCAGCGCCCCGGGGCGGGGAAACAATGAGCAGTTCTTC.

The V gene is TRBV2, the J gene TRBJ2-3; 10 nucleotides agree with TRBD1. This CDR3 is 15 amino acids long. The trim removed 4 bases at V and 4 bases at J, leaving 5 bases unmatched. In germline, CDR1 is SNHLY, CDR2 FYNNEI. CDR3 bases: TGTGCCAGCAGTGCGCGACAGGGGGCTCCAGATACGCAGTATTTT. Amino acids: CASSARQGAPDTQYF.